This passage covers 25 T cell receptor beta chains from one sample sequenced in a study of blood T cell repertoires in COVID-19. Method: immunoSEQ multiplex PCR; TCRdb's copy keeps in-frame clones and lacks some. The sample consists of about 270,000 clones, approximately 88% of them appearing once. The sequencing input was PBMCs or T cells enriched from blood (not recorded which). These receptors all come from a woman in her thirties who had recovered from COVID-19.

In regard to this clone: The junction departs from the called germline gene at one end, perhaps through a read error. The chain couples TRBV2 to TRBJ2-7; 7 nucleotides match TRBD2. This CDR3 comprises 14 residues. Germline V gives CDR1 SNHLY, CDR2 FYNNEI. CDR3 amino acids: CASGREKIGVAPNF. The CDR3, as DNA: TGTGCCAGCGGGCGGGAGAAGATAGGAGTGGCTCCCAACTTC.

This clone was counted a single time. The genes are TRBV9 and TRBJ2-3; perhaps TRBD2 as D (5 bases). The CDR3 contains 17 residues. The germline V and J ends were trimmed by 0 bases and 0 bases, with 14 bases remaining between them. CDR1 SGDLS and CDR2 YYNGEE come from the germline V gene. The CDR3 nucleotides are TGTGCCAGCAGCGTAGATGAGGGATCAATTAGCACAGATACGCAGTATTTT. Translating it yields CASSVDEGSISTDTQYF. The full variable domain, rest sourced from reference TRBV9 and TRBJ2-3, is DSGVTQTPKHLITATGQRVTLRCSPRSGDLSVYWYQQSLDQGLQFLIQYYNGEERAKGNILERFSAQQFPDLHSELNLSSLELGDSALYFCASSVDEGSISTDTQYFGPGTRLTVL.

V and J are TRBV28 and TRBJ1-2; 9 bases agree with TRBD1. The CDR3 loop spans 17 amino acids. Germline trimming cut 5 bases from V and 1 base from J; bases unmatched to any gene: 11. The germline gives CDR1 MDHEN, CDR2 SYDVKM. CDR3 residues: CASSVTLGQGFNYGYTF. The DNA for the CDR3 is TGTGCCAGCAGTGTAACCCTGGGACAGGGATTTAACTATGGCTACACCTTC.

A word on this clone: A read error may produce the germline difference seen at one junction end. The CDR3 is CASSMIDLAGEVIF. The DNA for the CDR3 is TGTGCCAGTAGTATGATCGATCTAGCGGGGGAGGTTATCTTC. V usage is TRBV19 and J usage is TRBJ2-1; 10 nucleotides agree with TRBD2. Germline V gene data show CDR1 as LNHDA and CDR2 as SQIVND (reference sequence). The CDR3 is made up of 14 amino acids.

Here the CDR3 DNA reads TGTGCCAGCAGTTTTCAGGGGGTGTCCGGAAACACCATATATTTT. As protein: CASSFQGVSGNTIYF. V gene TRBV6-5 combines with J gene TRBJ1-3; 7 nucleotides align to TRBD1. This CDR3 is 15 amino acids long. Germline V gene sequence: CDR1 MNHEY, CDR2 SVGAGI. Trimming removed 4 bases from V and 4 bases from J; junction bases left unmatched: 7.

This clone has more than one count but fewer than ten. The rearrangement links TRBV7-8 to TRBJ1-2; TRBD1 matches 9 bases. The CDR3 sequence is 16 residues long. V lost 5 bases, J lost 4 bases, and 11 bases stayed unmatched. CDR1 is SGHVS, CDR2 FQNEAQ, per germline. Here the CDR3 DNA reads TGTGCCAGCAGCGTTAGGCTACAGGGGGCTTCCTATGGCTACACCTTC. Its protein is CASSVRLQGASYGYTF.

This chain connects TRBV5-4 to TRBJ1-2; 9 bases are a match to TRBD1. Germline V lookup: CDR1 SGHNT, CDR2 YYREEE (reference sequence). The CDR3 covers 14 residues. V was pared by 4 bases and J by 5 bases, with 6 bases of the junction left unmatched. The DNA for the CDR3 is TGTGCCAGCAGCCGACAGGGGGACCGGTATGGCTACACCTTC. Protein product: CASSRQGDRYGYTF.

The chain combines TRBV2 with TRBJ2-3; the match to TRBD2 covers 11 bases. The V segment lost 6 bases and the J segment 2 bases; nucleotides outside the gene matches: 7. CDR3 length: 16 residues. CDR1 is SNHLY and CDR2 is FYNNEI in the germline V gene. The CDR3 region has the DNA TGTGCCAGCAGAGTTACTAGCGGGAGATTCACAGATACGCAGTATTTT. Translated: CASRVTSGRFTDTQYF.

This chain links TRBV29-1 with TRBJ2-7; 7 bases map to TRBD1. V was pared by 5 bases and J by 5 bases, with 3 bases of the junction left unmatched. Germline V CDR1 and CDR2: SQVTM, ANQGSEA. The CDR3 runs to 11 residues. CDR3 protein: CSVRQGNEQYF. As DNA, the CDR3 is TGCAGCGTTCGACAGGGAAACGAGCAGTACTTC.

This chain connects TRBV5-1 to TRBJ1-1; no clear D. Germline CDR1 reads SGHRS; CDR2 reads YFSETQ. CDR3 length: 16 residues. V was trimmed by 1 base and J by 5 bases, leaving 18 bases between them. CDR3 nucleotides: TGCGCCAGCAGCTTGACCCACAGAGAGAGTAGGACTGAAGCTTTCTTT. Its protein is CASSLTHRESRTEAFF. The full variable domain, in which reference TRBV5-1 and TRBJ1-1 provide the parts outside the CDR3, is KAGVTQTPRYLIKTRGQQVTLSCSPISGHRSVSWYQQTPGQGLQFLFEYFSETQRNKGNFPGRFSGRQFSNSRSEMNVSTLELGDSALYLCASSLTHRESRTEAFFGQGTRLTVV.

The chain uses TRBV6-6 and TRBJ1-6; maybe TRBD1 (5 bases). Trimming removed 7 bases at V and 5 bases at J, with 12 bases between. This CDR3 is built from 14 residues. CDR1 is MNHNY and CDR2 is SVGAGI in the germline V gene (reference sequence). The CDR3 is CASKGAFDNSPLHF. DNA for the CDR3: TGTGCCAGCAAAGGGGCTTTCGATAATTCACCCCTCCACTTT.

This CDR3 is CASSEASRGRRAFF. In DNA form, the CDR3 reads TGTGCCAGCAGTGAAGCGTCCAGGGGGCGACGAGCTTTCTTT. V gene TRBV6-1 combines with J gene TRBJ1-1, with 8 bases aligning to TRBD1. Germline CDR1 MNHNS, CDR2 SASEGT. V trimming: 0 bases; J trimming: 10 bases; junction bases outside the gene matches: 7. The CDR3 runs to 14 residues.

The V gene is TRBV7-2, the J gene TRBJ1-2, with a weak D call TRBD1 (5 bases). Germline CDR1 is SGHTA and CDR2 is FQGNSA. V gave up 5 bases and J gave up 2 bases, with 9 bases separating them. The CDR3 contains 13 residues. The DNA for the CDR3 is TGTGCCAGCAGCCCCCGACAGAACTATGGCTACACCTTC. Translated: CASSPRQNYGYTF.

This chain uses TRBV9 with TRBJ2-1; possibly TRBD2 for D (6 bases). This CDR3 region has 15 residues. V gave up 0 bases and J gave up 8 bases, with 15 bases separating them. Germline V gives CDR1 SGDLS, CDR2 YYNGEE. Here the CDR3 DNA reads TGTGCCAGCAGCGTAGATGCGGGATTTACCCATGAGCAGTTCTTC. Translated, it gives CASSVDAGFTHEQFF.

In this sample, this clone turned up once. CDR3 region: CAWLAGGPPYEQYF. DNA for the CDR3: TGTGCCTGGCTAGCGGGAGGGCCACCCTACGAGCAGTACTTC. The V gene is TRBV30, the J gene TRBJ2-7, with TRBD2 identical over 12 bases. V trimming: 5 bases; J trimming: 2 bases; junction bases outside the gene matches: 4. Looked up from germline, CDR1 is GTSNPN and CDR2 is SVGIG (reference sequence). This CDR3 has 14 residues.

The CDR3 bases are TGTGCCAGCAGCCCGACTAGACTCACCGGGGAGCTGTTTTTT. This gives the protein CASSPTRLTGELFF. The rearrangement links TRBV4-2 to TRBJ2-2; D might be TRBD2 (6 bases). Trimming pared 4 bases from V and 4 bases from J, leaving 10 bases between. This CDR3 contains 14 residues. From germline, CDR1 is LGHNA and CDR2 YNFKEQ.

The CDR3 reads CASKNLAGADTQYF. The CDR3 DNA reads TGTGCCAGCAAAAACCTAGCGGGAGCAGATACGCAGTATTTT. The chain links TRBV3-1 (or the pseudogene TRBV3-2) to TRBJ2-3; 10 bases agree with TRBD2. This CDR3 has 14 residues. V was clipped by 7 bases and J by 4 bases; unmatched bases: 5. Germline V gene sequence: CDR1 LGHDT, CDR2 YNNKEL (reference sequence).

The chain links TRBV2 to TRBJ1-1; 8 bases match TRBD1. The CDR3 has 16 residues. Per germline, CDR1 SNHLY and CDR2 FYNNEI. J lost 5 bases, V lost 2 bases, and 10 bases had no gene match. The CDR3 here is CASSETPPDRGTEAFF. The CDR3 coding sequence is TGTGCCAGCAGTGAAACCCCCCCCGACAGGGGTACTGAAGCTTTCTTT.

This chain uses TRBV2 with TRBJ2-7; D uncertain. Trimming cost V 7 bases and J 2 bases, with 9 bases left between them. The CDR3 covers 12 residues. The germline CDR1 and CDR2 sequences are SNHLY and FYNNEI. CDR3 DNA: TGTGCCAGCAAAGATAGAACCTACGAGCAGTACTTC. This translates into CASKDRTYEQYF.

V is TRBV28 and J is TRBJ2-7; 9 nucleotides align to TRBD1. The CDR3 length is 14 residues. With V trimmed by 6 bases and J by 6 bases, 9 bases remained unmatched. Per germline, CDR1 MDHEN and CDR2 SYDVKM. DNA of the CDR3: TGTGCCAGCAGGTCGACAGGGGGTCGGATCGAGCAGTACTTC. Protein product: CASRSTGGRIEQYF.

This chain joins TRBV5-4 and TRBJ1-6; perhaps TRBD1 as D (6 bases). The CDR3 has 15 amino acids. The V gene lost 5 bases and the J gene lost 8 bases, with 17 bases spanning the gap. Germline V lookup: CDR1 SGHNT, CDR2 YYREEE (reference sequence). The CDR3 DNA reads TGTGCCAGCAGGCCGGTGGGGGCCGGGGATTCACCCCTCCACTTT. Amino acid sequence: CASRPVGAGDSPLHF.

V and J are TRBV3-1 (or the pseudogene TRBV3-2) and TRBJ2-7; 12 bases agree with TRBD2. The germline V gene encodes CDR1 LGHDT and CDR2 YNNKEL (reference sequence). The CDR3 contains 17 residues. J lost 3 bases, V lost 0 bases, and 6 bases had no gene match. The CDR3 loop reads CASSQDRLAGDHYEQYF. CDR3 in DNA: TGTGCCAGCAGCCAAGATAGACTAGCGGGGGACCACTACGAGCAGTACTTC.

J is TRBJ2-2 and V is TRBV12-5; a possible D gene is TRBD2 (6 bases). V dropped 5 bases and J dropped 0 bases, with 13 bases sitting between them. The CDR3 covers 16 residues. Looked up from germline, CDR1 is LGHNT and CDR2 is FRNRAP. CDR3 nucleotides: TGTGCTAGTGGTCTAGCCGGGACTTCGAACACCGGGGAGCTGTTTTTT. Protein: CASGLAGTSNTGELFF.

The V gene is TRBV15, the J gene TRBJ1-6; D possibly corresponds to TRBD1 (5 bases). CDR1 is LNHNV and CDR2 is YYDKDF in the germline V gene (reference sequence). The V end lost 1 base, the J end lost 0 bases, and 19 bases lay between the germline ends. The CDR3 extends over 20 amino acids. Here the CDR3 DNA reads TGTGCCACCAGCAGAGGGGGCGGACGAACAGAAAGCTCCTATAATTCACCCCTCCACTTT. Translation gives CATSRGGGRTESSYNSPLHF.

The gene calls are TRBV5-7 and TRBJ2-3; D is possibly TRBD1 (6 bases). TRBV5-7 is an open reading frame whose function is uncertain. Trimming removed 3 bases from V and 2 bases from J, with 16 bases in between. This CDR3 has 16 residues. CDR3 residues: CASSSGQPHFTDTQYF. CDR3 sequence (DNA): TGTGCCAGCAGCTCGGGACAACCCCATTTCACAGATACGCAGTATTTT.